A single count supports the clone carrying this T cell receptor (beta chain). Antigen: not known. The data were obtained in a study of cytomegalovirus exposure and HLA in healthy donors. Generated by immunoSEQ multiplex PCR, the TCRdb table keeps only in-frame clones and is missing some. Among 250,000 to 300,000 clones listed, 90% were seen once. Among the roughly 110 subjects of the validation cohort, separate from the 666-subject first cohort, were the donors. The CDR3 runs 14 residues. Trimming cost V 5 bases and J 4 bases; bases outside gene matches: 4. Germline V gene data show CDR1 as ENHRY and CDR2 as SYGVKD. Study conclusions and caveats: The investigators catalogued 150 to 200 TCR beta chains as cytomegalovirus-associated.

Sequencing was carried out using PBMCs. The chain combines TRBV10-3 with TRBJ1-4; 7 bases are shared with TRBD1. This TCR derives from a woman younger than 30 in good health and CMV-seronegative. For the CDR3, the DNA is TGTGCCATCAGTTCCGGGACAGATAATGAAAAACTGTTTTTT. This encodes CAISSGTDNEKLFF.